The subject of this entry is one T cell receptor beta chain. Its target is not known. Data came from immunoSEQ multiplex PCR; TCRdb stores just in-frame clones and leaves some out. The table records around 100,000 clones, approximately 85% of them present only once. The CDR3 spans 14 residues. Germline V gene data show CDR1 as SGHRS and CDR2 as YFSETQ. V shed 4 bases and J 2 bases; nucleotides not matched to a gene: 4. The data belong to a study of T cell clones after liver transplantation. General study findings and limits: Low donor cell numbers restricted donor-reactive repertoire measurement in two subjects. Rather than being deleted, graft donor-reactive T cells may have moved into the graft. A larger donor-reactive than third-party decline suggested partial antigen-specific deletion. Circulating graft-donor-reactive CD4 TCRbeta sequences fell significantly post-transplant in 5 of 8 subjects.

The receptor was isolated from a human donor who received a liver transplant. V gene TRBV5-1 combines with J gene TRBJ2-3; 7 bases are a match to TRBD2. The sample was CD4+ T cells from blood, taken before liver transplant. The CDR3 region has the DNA TGCGCCAGCAGCCTAGCGGATAACACAGATACGCAGTATTTT. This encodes CASSLADNTDTQYF. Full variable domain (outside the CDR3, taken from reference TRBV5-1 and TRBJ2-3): KAGVTQTPRYLIKTRGQQVTLSCSPISGHRSVSWYQQTPGQGLQFLFEYFSETQRNKGNFPGRFSGRQFSNSRSEMNVSTLELGDSALYLCASSLADNTDTQYFGPGTRLTVL.